This T cell receptor beta chain was sequenced in a study of shared clonotypes between healthy human individuals. Splitting the CD4+ cells yielded a CD45RA+ naive subset and a CD45RA-negative memory subset. Here immunoSEQ multiplex PCR was the method, and the copy in TCRdb shows in-frame clones only, minus some. The repertoire consists of millions of clones, with 80% to 95% occurring once and the leading ten covering about 0.41%. Germline CDR1 and CDR2: SGHRS and YFSETQ. The CDR3 totals 14 residues. The junction had 7 bases not matched to a gene; V was cut back by 6 bases and J by 3 bases. The source is a man between 18 and 29 years old in good health. Some clones in this sample may be carry-over from other donors' samples. Sequenced input: naive CD4+ T cells from PBMCs. The subset is: CD45RA+ positively selected. V usage is TRBV5-1 and J usage is TRBJ1-1, with 8 positions matching TRBD1. This CDR3 reads CASTRQGSDTEAFF. For the CDR3, the DNA is TGCGCCAGCACTAGACAGGGGTCGGACACTGAAGCTTTCTTT.